The 31 T cell receptor beta chains given below trace back to one sample, sequenced in a study of CD8+ T cells in alopecia areata. RNA extraction was followed by reverse transcription into cDNA, which acted as the sequencing template. Data came from immunoSEQ multiplex PCR; TCRdb stores just in-frame clones and leaves some out. The sample has some 130,000 clones, about 60% seen once; the top ten hold around 6%. The specimen comprised CD4+ T cells sorted from blood, sampled at week 0. The receptors come from a human donor with alopecia areata.

The rearrangement joins TRBV4-1 to TRBJ1-6, with no clear D. Trimming removed 0 bases at V and 0 bases at J, with 9 bases between. Germline CDR1 MGHRA, CDR2 YSYEKL. The CDR3 spans 17 residues. The CDR3 region is CASSQDQGSSYNSPLHF. CDR3 in DNA: TGCGCCAGCAGCCAAGATCAAGGGAGCTCCTATAATTCACCCCTCCACTTT.

A few counts support this clone. V and J are TRBV7-2 and TRBJ1-5; 8 bases align to TRBD1. The CDR3 sequence is 16 residues long. Germline-derived CDR1 and CDR2 are SGHTA and FQGNSA. Losses at the gene ends were 1 base for V and 7 bases for J; bases not matched to a gene: 9. The CDR3 sequence: CASSLGWAGGEQPQHF. Here the CDR3 DNA reads TGTGCCAGCAGCTTAGGGTGGGCAGGGGGCGAACAGCCCCAGCATTTT. Supplemented by reference TRBV7-2 and TRBJ1-5, the full variable domain reads GAGVSQSPSNKVTEKGKDVELRCDPISGHTALYWYRQSLGQGLEFLIYFQGNSAPDKSGLPSDRFSAERTGGSVSTLTIQRTQQEDSAVYLCASSLGWAGGEQPQHFGDGTRLSIL.

The chain combines TRBV6-5 with TRBJ2-7; possible D gene TRBD1, 5 bases. Germline CDR1 reads MNHEY; CDR2 reads SVGAGI. The CDR3 runs to 10 residues. Trimming took 11 bases from V and 6 from J, leaving 11 bases between them. The CDR3 is CAVGQGEQYF. CDR3 coding DNA: TGTGCCGTGGGGCAGGGCGAGCAGTACTTC.

This clone has only one observation. A junction boundary mismatches the germline segment, possibly from a read error. In the same sample, other DNA sequences code for this CDR3. This chain connects TRBV6-5 to TRBJ1-1; D gene unclear. This CDR3 has 13 residues. The germline V gene encodes CDR1 MNHEY and CDR2 SVGAGI. CDR3 loop: CASSYSVGVEAFF. In DNA form, the CDR3 reads TGTGCCAGCAGTTACTCCGTCGGGGTTGAAGCCTTCTTT.

As for this clone: The identical CDR3 is also encoded by other nucleotide sequences in the sample. The V and J genes are TRBV5-1 and TRBJ2-5; D not resolved. The CDR3 has 12 amino acids. Trimming shortened V by 0 bases and J by 5 bases, and 5 bases separated the two germline ends. CDR1 SGHRS and CDR2 YFSETQ come from the germline V gene. DNA for the CDR3: TGCGCCAGCAGCTTGGAATTGGAGACCCAGTACTTC. Amino acids: CASSLELETQYF.

With regard to this clone: This sample also contains other DNA sequences that code for the same CDR3. The V call is TRBV9, the J call TRBJ1-6, with D possibly being TRBD1 (5 bases). Germline V gene lookup returns CDR1 SGDLS and CDR2 YYNGEE. Trimming took 2 bases from V and 6 from J, leaving 6 bases between them. The CDR3 contains 13 residues. The DNA for the CDR3 is TGTGCCAGCAGCGTGGGGCCTAATTCACCCCTCCACTTT. Amino acid sequence: CASSVGPNSPLHF.

This chain uses TRBV6-6 with TRBJ1-4, with 8 bases matching TRBD1. The V segment lost 7 bases and the J segment 5 bases; nucleotides outside the gene matches: 6. This CDR3 has 14 residues. CDR1 and CDR2 from the germline V gene are MNHNY and SVGAGI (reference sequence). The CDR3 DNA is TGTGCCAGCACCCGGACAGGGATCAATGAAAAACTGTTTTTT. Translating gives CASTRTGINEKLFF.

The chain recombines TRBV5-1 with TRBJ2-7; 7 nucleotides line up with TRBD1. Trimming removed 4 bases from V and 4 bases from J; junction bases left unmatched: 17. The CDR3 covers 17 residues. In germline, CDR1 is SGHRS, CDR2 YFSETQ. The CDR3 protein is CASSQGPGGPSTYEQYF. CDR3 in DNA: TGCGCCAGCAGCCAGGGTCCAGGGGGACCCAGTACTTACGAGCAGTACTTC.

This chain connects TRBV6-5 to TRBJ1-2; D is unclear. The CDR3 is made up of 15 amino acids. The germline gives CDR1 MNHEY, CDR2 SVGAGI. V was pared by 2 bases and J by 4 bases, with 14 bases between. CDR3 coding DNA: TGTGCCAGCAGTTACCACCACGGCGGGAGCTATGGCTACACCTTC. Translated: CASSYHHGGSYGYTF.

The chain combines TRBV29-1 with TRBJ2-2; the D call may be TRBD1 or TRBD2 (5 bases each). Germline V gene data show CDR1 as SQVTM and CDR2 as ANQGSEA. This CDR3 spans 14 amino acids. V lost 7 bases, J lost 1 base, and 13 bases lay in between. The CDR3 sequence is CSANRGLNTGELFF. As DNA, the CDR3 is TGCAGCGCGAACCGGGGCCTGAACACCGGGGAGCTGTTTTTT.

The chain combines TRBV2 with TRBJ1-5; D perhaps matches TRBD1 (6 bases). The CDR3 spans 15 residues. Germline CDR1 SNHLY, CDR2 FYNNEI. The ends were cut back, 5 bases at V and 1 base at J, with 12 bases in the middle. CDR3 bases: TGTGCCAGCAGTTCACAGGGTTGGAGCAATCAGCCCCAGCATTTT. It specifies CASSSQGWSNQPQHF.

This chain links TRBV29-1 with TRBJ1-2; 12 bases match TRBD1. V was pared by 3 bases and J by 4 bases, with 3 bases of the junction left unmatched. This CDR3 spans 14 amino acids. Germline V gives CDR1 SQVTM, CDR2 ANQGSEA. The CDR3 loop reads CSVEGTGGIYGYTF. In nucleotides, the CDR3 is TGCAGCGTTGAGGGGACAGGGGGCATCTATGGCTACACCTTC. Based on the CDR3 plus reference TRBV29-1 and TRBJ1-2, the full variable domain is SAVISQKPSRDICQRGTSLTIQCQVDSQVTMMFWYRQQPGQSLTLIATANQGSEATYESGFVIDKFPISRPNLTFSTLTVSNMSPEDSSIYLCSVEGTGGIYGYTFGSGTRLTVV.

CDR3: CSVGWTVQETQYF. CDR3 nucleotides: TGCAGCGTTGGATGGACAGTCCAAGAGACCCAGTACTTC. The J gene is TRBJ2-5, the V gene TRBV29-1, with TRBD1 as a possible D gene (6 bases). CDR3 length: 13 residues. Trimming shortened V by 4 bases and J by 1 base, and 10 bases separated the two germline ends. CDR1 and CDR2 from the germline V gene are SQVTM and ANQGSEA.

This clone was recorded a few times. The chain is built from TRBV4-3 and TRBJ1-5; 11 positions agree with TRBD1. The CDR3 runs 18 residues. From germline, CDR1 is LGHNA and CDR2 YSLEER. J was trimmed by 5 bases and V by 0 bases; bases with no gene match: 9. CDR3 in amino acids: CASSQDFVDRGQDQPQHF. CDR3 nucleotide sequence: TGCGCCAGCAGCCAAGATTTTGTGGACAGGGGGCAGGATCAGCCCCAGCATTTT.

The genes are TRBV2 and TRBJ2-7, with D tentatively TRBD1 (5 bases). CDR1 is SNHLY, CDR2 FYNNEI, per germline. The CDR3 is made up of 14 amino acids. Trimming removed 4 bases from V and 3 bases from J, with 13 bases in between. The CDR3 loop reads CASSVGALNYEQYF. The CDR3 DNA sequence: TGTGCCAGCAGTGTAGGGGCCCTTAACTACGAGCAGTACTTC.

This clone was detected once. This chain links TRBV27 with TRBJ2-2, with TRBD1 matching over 7 bases. The CDR3 consists of 13 residues. Trimming at V came to 6 bases and at J to 7 bases, leaving 5 bases not matched to a gene. Germline lookup yields CDR1 MNHEY and CDR2 SMNVEV (reference sequence). This CDR3 is CASRRQGGGELFF. CDR3 nucleotides: TGTGCCAGCAGGAGACAGGGTGGCGGGGAGCTGTTTTTT.

This clone was found a few times. The genes are TRBV5-5 and TRBJ2-2; D ambiguous. The germline gives CDR1 SGHKS, CDR2 YYEKEE (reference sequence). This CDR3 contains 13 residues. Trimming left V 4 bases short and J 5 bases short, with 9 bases between. The CDR3 protein is CASSISSTGELFF. The CDR3 DNA reads TGTGCCAGCAGCATCTCAAGTACCGGGGAGCTGTTTTTT.

This clone was picked up a small number of times. The chain links TRBV5-6 to TRBJ2-7, with 11 bases lining up with TRBD1. CDR3 size: 15 residues. V was pared by 5 bases and J by 4 bases, with 8 bases of the junction left unmatched. CDR1 and CDR2 (germline): SGHDT, YYEEEE. The CDR3 sequence is CASSRGQGATYEQYF. The CDR3 DNA is TGTGCCAGCAGTCGAGGACAGGGGGCGACGTACGAGCAGTACTTC.

Note on this clone: The same CDR3 arises from other DNA sequences in this sample as well. J is TRBJ2-2 and V is TRBV11-2; 11 bases are a match to TRBD2. There are 16 residues in the CDR3. V lost 6 bases to trimming and J lost 2 bases; unmatched junction nucleotides: 5. CDR1 and CDR2 (germline): SGHAT, FQNNGV. The DNA for the CDR3 is TGTGCCAGCAGTTCGGGACTAGCGGCTAACACCGGGGAGCTGTTTTTT. This gives the protein CASSSGLAANTGELFF.

This rearrangement joins TRBV18 to TRBJ2-1; a possible D gene is TRBD1 (5 bases). The CDR3 loop spans 13 amino acids. Germline V gives CDR1 KGHSH, CDR2 LQKENI. Trimming removed 2 bases at V and 5 bases at J, with 7 bases between. The CDR3 DNA is TGTGCCAGCTCACCATCCAGGGACAATGAGCAGTTCTTC. Translating it yields CASSPSRDNEQFF.

The CDR3 DNA sequence: TGTGCCAGCAGTTACAGGGAAGAAGCTTTCTTT. Protein sequence: CASSYREEAFF. The chain links TRBV6-5 to TRBJ1-1; D is unclear. There are 11 residues in the CDR3. CDR1 is MNHEY and CDR2 is SVGAGI in the germline V gene. With 2 bases removed from V and 8 bases from J, the gap between germline ends came to 6 bases.

The chain couples TRBV7-2 to TRBJ2-3, with 10 bases fitting TRBD2. V shed 4 bases, J shed 6 bases, and the junction held 10 bases outside the gene matches. The CDR3 spans 16 residues. The germline V gene encodes CDR1 SGHTA and CDR2 FQGNSA. The CDR3 DNA reads TGTGCCAGCAGCTCCTCGGGACTAGCGCCCCACGATACGCAGTATTTT. This translates into CASSSSGLAPHDTQYF. The whole variable domain, filled in from reference TRBV7-2 and TRBJ2-3, reads GAGVSQSPSNKVTEKGKDVELRCDPISGHTALYWYRQSLGQGLEFLIYFQGNSAPDKSGLPSDRFSAERTGGSVSTLTIQRTQQEDSAVYLCASSSSGLAPHDTQYFGPGTRLTVL.

This clone appeared a few times. The chain couples TRBV18 to TRBJ2-7; unclear D gene. Germline CDR1 reads KGHSH; CDR2 reads LQKENI. The ends were cut back, 2 bases at V and 6 bases at J, with 8 bases in the middle. The CDR3 totals 12 residues. The DNA for the CDR3 is TGTGCCAGCTCACCATCTAGTGGCGAGCAGTACTTC. Protein sequence: CASSPSSGEQYF.

The chain links TRBV18 to TRBJ2-7; a weak D match, TRBD1 (5 bases). This CDR3 has 11 amino acids. Germline V lookup: CDR1 KGHSH, CDR2 LQKENI. Trimming stripped 5 bases from V and 7 bases from J, with 9 bases between. The DNA of the CDR3 is TGTGCCAGCTCATATCAGGGAGAGCAGTACTTC. Its protein is CASSYQGEQYF. The full variable domain, rest sourced from reference TRBV18 and TRBJ2-7, is NAGVMQNPRHLVRRRGQEARLRCSPMKGHSHVYWYRQLPEEGLKFMVYLQKENIIDESGMPKERFSAEFPKEGPSILRIQQVVRGDSAAYFCASSYQGEQYFGPGTRLTVT.

This rearrangement joins TRBV29-1 to TRBJ1-2, with 9 bases matching TRBD1. Germline CDR1 SQVTM, CDR2 ANQGSEA. The CDR3 length is 16 residues. V trimming: 7 bases; J trimming: 4 bases; junction bases outside the gene matches: 16. The CDR3 sequence: CSAKFLTGGVGYGYTF. CDR3 nucleotide sequence: TGCAGCGCGAAATTCCTAACAGGGGGCGTAGGCTATGGCTACACCTTC.

J is TRBJ2-5 and V is TRBV6-6; D is undetermined. There are 12 residues in the CDR3. V was cut by 2 bases and J by 5 bases, with 6 bases left in between. Germline values: CDR1 MNHNY, CDR2 SVGAGI (reference sequence). CDR3 DNA: TGTGCCAGCAGTTACCCCTTTGAGACCCAGTACTTC. It encodes CASSYPFETQYF.

The J gene is TRBJ2-2, the V gene TRBV10-3; D tentatively reads TRBD1 or TRBD2 (5 bases each). The CDR3 consists of 15 residues. Between the trimmed V and J ends, which lost 10 bases and 4 bases, there was a span of 19 bases. Germline CDR1 and CDR2: ENHRY and SYGVKD. The DNA for the CDR3 is TGTGCCACCCGTCAAGGCCTGGGGACCACCGGGGAGCTGTTTTTT. It specifies CATRQGLGTTGELFF.

The chain employs TRBV28 and TRBJ1-2; D is unresolved. CDR3 length equals 14 residues. The germline CDR1 and CDR2 sequences are MDHEN and SYDVKM. V was clipped by 7 bases and J by 3 bases, with 15 bases between them. CDR3 DNA sequence: TGTGCCAGCAACTTACCCATTGGTGACTATGGCTACACCTTC. Translating gives CASNLPIGDYGYTF.

The chain carries TRBV29-1 and TRBJ1-1, with D unclear. This CDR3 region has 12 residues. Germline V gives CDR1 SQVTM, CDR2 ANQGSEA. The CDR3 sequence is CSAWQDSFEAFF. The CDR3 DNA follows: TGCAGTGCGTGGCAGGACTCTTTTGAAGCTTTCTTT.

The chain has TRBV30 and TRBJ1-2; 10 bases agree with TRBD1. Per germline, CDR1 GTSNPN and CDR2 SVGIG (reference sequence). The V and J ends lost 2 bases and 6 bases, in that order; junction bases with no gene match: 3. The CDR3 length is 13 residues. The CDR3 bases are TGTGCCTGGAGTAGCGGACAGGGGGATGGCTACACCTTC. It translates to CAWSSGQGDGYTF.

This chain joins TRBV13 and TRBJ1-1; 7 positions match TRBD1. V gave up 5 bases and J gave up 4 bases; unmatched junction bases: 13. The CDR3 totals 16 residues. The germline gives CDR1 PRHDT, CDR2 FYEKMQ (reference sequence). The DNA of the CDR3 is TGTGCCAGCAGCGATAATCAAGGGGGACAGCTCACTGAAGCTTTCTTT. It yields the protein CASSDNQGGQLTEAFF.